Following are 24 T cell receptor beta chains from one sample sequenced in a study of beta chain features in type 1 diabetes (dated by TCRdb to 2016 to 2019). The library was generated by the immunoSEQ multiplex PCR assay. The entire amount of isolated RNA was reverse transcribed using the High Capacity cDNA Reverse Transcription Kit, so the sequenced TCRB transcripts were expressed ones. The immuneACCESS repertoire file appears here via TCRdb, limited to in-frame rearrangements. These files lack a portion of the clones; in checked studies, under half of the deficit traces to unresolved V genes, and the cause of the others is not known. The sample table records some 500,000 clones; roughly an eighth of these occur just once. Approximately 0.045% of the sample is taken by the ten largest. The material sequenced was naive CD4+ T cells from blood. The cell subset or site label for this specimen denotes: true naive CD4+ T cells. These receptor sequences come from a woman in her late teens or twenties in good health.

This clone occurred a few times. CDR3 nucleotide sequence: TGTGCCAGCAGCCAAGTGGGGTTGGATGCAGATACGCAGTATTTT. Residues: CASSQVGLDADTQYF. The chain carries TRBV14 and TRBJ2-3; D not resolved. V lost 1 base and J lost 4, with 12 bases in between. Germline V gives CDR1 SGHDN, CDR2 FVKESK. This CDR3 region has 15 residues.

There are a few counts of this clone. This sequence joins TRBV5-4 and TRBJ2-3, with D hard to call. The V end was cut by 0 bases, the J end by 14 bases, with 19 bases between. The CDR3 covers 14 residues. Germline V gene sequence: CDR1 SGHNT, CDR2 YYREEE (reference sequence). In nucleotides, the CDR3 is TGTGCCAGCAGCTTGGGATCTACAGAGAAACCGGCGTATTTT. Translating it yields CASSLGSTEKPAYF.

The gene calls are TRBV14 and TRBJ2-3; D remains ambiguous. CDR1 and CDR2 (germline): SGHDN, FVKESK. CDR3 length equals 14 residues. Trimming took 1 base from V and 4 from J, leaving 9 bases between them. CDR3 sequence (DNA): TGTGCCAGCAGCCAAGCCCTTAGCCCAGATACGCAGTATTTT. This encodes CASSQALSPDTQYF. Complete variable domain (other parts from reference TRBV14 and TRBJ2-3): EAGVTQFPSHSVIEKGQTVTLRCDPISGHDNLYWYRRVMGKEIKFLLHFVKESKQDESGMPNNRFLAERTGGTYSTLKVQPAELEDSGVYFCASSQALSPDTQYFGPGTRLTVL.

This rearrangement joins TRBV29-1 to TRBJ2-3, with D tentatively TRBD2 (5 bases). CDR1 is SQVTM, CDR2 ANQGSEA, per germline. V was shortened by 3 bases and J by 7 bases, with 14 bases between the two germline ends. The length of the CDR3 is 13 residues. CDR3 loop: CSVERANQNTQYF. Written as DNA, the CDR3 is TGCAGCGTTGAGAGGGCCAACCAGAATACGCAGTATTTT.

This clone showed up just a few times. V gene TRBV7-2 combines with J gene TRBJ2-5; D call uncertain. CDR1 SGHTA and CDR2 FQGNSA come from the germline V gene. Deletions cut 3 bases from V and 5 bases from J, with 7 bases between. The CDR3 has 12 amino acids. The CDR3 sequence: CASSFMRETQYF. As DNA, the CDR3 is TGTGCCAGCAGCTTTATGCGCGAGACCCAGTACTTC.

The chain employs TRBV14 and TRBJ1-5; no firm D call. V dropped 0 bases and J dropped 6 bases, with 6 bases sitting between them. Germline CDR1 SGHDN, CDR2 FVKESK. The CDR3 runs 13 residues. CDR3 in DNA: TGTGCCAGCAGCCAAGATCCGGGTCAGCCCCAGCATTTT. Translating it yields CASSQDPGQPQHF.

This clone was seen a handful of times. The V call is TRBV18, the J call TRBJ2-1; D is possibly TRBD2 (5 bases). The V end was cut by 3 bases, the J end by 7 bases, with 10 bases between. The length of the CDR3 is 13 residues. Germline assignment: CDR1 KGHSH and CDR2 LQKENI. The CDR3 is CASSPGLENEQFF. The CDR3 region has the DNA TGTGCCAGCTCACCCGGACTTGAGAATGAGCAGTTCTTC.

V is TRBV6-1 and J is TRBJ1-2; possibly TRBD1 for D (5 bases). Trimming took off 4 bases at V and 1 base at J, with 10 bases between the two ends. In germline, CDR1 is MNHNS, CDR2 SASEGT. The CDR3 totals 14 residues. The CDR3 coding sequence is TGTGCCAGCAGTGTTCCAGGGATTAACTATGGCTACACCTTC. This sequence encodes CASSVPGINYGYTF.

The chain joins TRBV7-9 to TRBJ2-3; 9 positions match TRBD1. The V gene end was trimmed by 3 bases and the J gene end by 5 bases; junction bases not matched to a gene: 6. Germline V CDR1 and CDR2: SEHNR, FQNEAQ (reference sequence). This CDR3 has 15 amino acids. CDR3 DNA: TGTGCCAGCAGCTTGGGGGACAGGGTAGAAGATACGCAGTATTTT. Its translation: CASSLGDRVEDTQYF.

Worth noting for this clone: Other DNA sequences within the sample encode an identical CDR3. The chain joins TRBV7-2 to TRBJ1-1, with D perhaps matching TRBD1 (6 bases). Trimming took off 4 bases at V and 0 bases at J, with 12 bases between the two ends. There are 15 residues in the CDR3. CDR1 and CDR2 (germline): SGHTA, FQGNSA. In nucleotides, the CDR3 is TGTGCCAGCAGCTCACAGGGTGCCCTGAACACTGAAGCTTTCTTT. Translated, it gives CASSSQGALNTEAFF.

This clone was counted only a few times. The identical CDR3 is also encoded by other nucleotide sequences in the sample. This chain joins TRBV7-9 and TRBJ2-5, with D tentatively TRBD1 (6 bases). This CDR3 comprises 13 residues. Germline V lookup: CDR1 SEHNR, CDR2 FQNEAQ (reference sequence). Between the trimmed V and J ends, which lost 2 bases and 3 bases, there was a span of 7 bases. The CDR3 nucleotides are TGTGCCAGCAGCTTACAGGGGAAAGAGACCCAGTACTTC. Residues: CASSLQGKETQYF.

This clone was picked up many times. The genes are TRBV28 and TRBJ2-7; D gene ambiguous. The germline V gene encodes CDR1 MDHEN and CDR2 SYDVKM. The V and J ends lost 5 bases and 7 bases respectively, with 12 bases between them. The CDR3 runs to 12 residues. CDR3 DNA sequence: TGTGCCAGCAGTGCTGGACCGTCTGAGCAGTACGTC. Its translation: CASSAGPSEQYV.

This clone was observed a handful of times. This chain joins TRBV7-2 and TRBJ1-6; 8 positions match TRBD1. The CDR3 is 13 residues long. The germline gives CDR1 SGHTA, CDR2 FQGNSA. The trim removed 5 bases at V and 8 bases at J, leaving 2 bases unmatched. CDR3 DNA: TGTGCCAGCAGCACGGACAGGGATTCACCCCTCCACTTT. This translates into CASSTDRDSPLHF. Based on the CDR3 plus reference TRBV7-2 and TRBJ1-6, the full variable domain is GAGVSQSPSNKVTEKGKDVELRCDPISGHTALYWYRQSLGQGLEFLIYFQGNSAPDKSGLPSDRFSAERTGGSVSTLTIQRTQQEDSAVYLCASSTDRDSPLHFGNGTRLTVT.

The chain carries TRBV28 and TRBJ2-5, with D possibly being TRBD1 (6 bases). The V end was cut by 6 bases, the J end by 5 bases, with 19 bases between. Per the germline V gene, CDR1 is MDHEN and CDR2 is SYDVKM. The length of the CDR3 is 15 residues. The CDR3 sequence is CASRLGHALPETQYF. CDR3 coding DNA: TGTGCCAGCAGGCTGGGACACGCTCTTCCCGAGACCCAGTACTTC.

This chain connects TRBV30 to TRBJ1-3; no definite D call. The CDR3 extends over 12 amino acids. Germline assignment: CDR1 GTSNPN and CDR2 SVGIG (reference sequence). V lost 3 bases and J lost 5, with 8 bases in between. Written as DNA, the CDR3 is TGTGCCTGGAGAGAATGGAGAAACACCATATATTTT. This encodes CAWREWRNTIYF.

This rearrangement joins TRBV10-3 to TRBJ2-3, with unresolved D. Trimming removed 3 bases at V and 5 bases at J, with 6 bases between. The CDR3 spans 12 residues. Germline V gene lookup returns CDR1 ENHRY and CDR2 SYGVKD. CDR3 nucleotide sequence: TGTGCCATCAGTGATGATGAAGATACGCAGTATTTT. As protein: CAISDDEDTQYF.

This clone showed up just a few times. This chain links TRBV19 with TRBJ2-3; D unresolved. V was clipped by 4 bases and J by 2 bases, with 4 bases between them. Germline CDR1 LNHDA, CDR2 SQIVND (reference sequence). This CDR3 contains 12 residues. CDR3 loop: CASSNPTDTQYF. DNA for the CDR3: TGTGCCAGTAGTAACCCCACAGATACGCAGTATTTT.

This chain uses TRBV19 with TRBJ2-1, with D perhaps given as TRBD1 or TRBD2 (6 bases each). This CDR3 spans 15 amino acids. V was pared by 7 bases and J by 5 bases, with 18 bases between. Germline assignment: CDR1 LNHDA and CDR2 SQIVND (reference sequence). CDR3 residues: CASTLTPGADNEQFF. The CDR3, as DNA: TGTGCCAGTACCTTAACACCGGGGGCGGACAATGAGCAGTTCTTC.

The DNA for the CDR3 is TGCGCCAGCAGCGCGGGGACAGCTGAAGAGACCCAGTACTTC. Translated: CASSAGTAEETQYF. V and J are TRBV5-1 and TRBJ2-5; a weak D match, TRBD1 (7 bases). Germline V gives CDR1 SGHRS, CDR2 YFSETQ. The CDR3 is made up of 14 amino acids. The ends were cut back, 4 bases at V and 3 bases at J, with 13 bases in the middle.

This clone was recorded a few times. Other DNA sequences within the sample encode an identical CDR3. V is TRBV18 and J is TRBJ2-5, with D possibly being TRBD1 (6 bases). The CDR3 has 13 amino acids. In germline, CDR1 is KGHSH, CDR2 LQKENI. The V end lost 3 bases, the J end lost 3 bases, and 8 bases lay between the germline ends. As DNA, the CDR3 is TGTGCCAGCTCACCTTGGACAGAAGAGACCCAGTACTTC. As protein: CASSPWTEETQYF.

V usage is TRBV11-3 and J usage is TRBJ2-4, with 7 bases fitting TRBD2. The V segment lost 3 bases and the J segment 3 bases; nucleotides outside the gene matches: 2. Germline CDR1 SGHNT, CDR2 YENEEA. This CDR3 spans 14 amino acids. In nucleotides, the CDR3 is TGTGCCAGCAGCTTCGGGGGGAACAAAAACATTCAGTACTTC. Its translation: CASSFGGNKNIQYF.

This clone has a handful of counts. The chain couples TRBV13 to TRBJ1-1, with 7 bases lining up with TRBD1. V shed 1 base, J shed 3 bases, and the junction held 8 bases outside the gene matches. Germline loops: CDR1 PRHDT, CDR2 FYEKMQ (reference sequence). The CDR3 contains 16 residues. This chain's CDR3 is CASSLEGTALYTEAFF. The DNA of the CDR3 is TGTGCCAGCAGCTTAGAGGGGACAGCCTTATACACTGAAGCTTTCTTT.

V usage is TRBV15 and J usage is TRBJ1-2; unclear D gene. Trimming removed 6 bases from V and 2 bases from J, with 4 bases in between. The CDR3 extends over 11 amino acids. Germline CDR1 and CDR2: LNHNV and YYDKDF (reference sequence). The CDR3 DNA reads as TGTGCCACCAGGGAGAACTATGGCTACACCTTC. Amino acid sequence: CATRENYGYTF.

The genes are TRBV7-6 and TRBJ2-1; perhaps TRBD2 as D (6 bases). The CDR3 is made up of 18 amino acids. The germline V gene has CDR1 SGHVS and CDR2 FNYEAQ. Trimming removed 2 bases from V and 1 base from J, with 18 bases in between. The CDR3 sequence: CASSLWSTRGNSYNEQFF. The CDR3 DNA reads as TGTGCCAGCAGCTTATGGTCAACGCGGGGCAATTCCTACAATGAGCAGTTCTTC.